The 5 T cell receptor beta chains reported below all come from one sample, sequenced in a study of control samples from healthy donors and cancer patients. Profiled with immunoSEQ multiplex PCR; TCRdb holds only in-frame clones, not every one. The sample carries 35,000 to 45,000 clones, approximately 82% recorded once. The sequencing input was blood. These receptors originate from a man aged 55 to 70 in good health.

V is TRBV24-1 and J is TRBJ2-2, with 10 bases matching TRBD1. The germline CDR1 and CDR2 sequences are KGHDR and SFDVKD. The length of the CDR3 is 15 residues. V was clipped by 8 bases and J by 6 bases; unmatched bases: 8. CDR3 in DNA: TGTGCCACCAAACCCGGGACAGGGGAGGCCGGGGAGCTGTTTTTT. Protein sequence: CATKPGTGEAGELFF.

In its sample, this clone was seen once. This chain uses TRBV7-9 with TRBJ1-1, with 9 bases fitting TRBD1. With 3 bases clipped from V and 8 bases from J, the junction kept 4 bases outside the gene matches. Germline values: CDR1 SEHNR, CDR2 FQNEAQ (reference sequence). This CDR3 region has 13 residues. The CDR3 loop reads CASSLMTGGEAFF. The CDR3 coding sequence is TGTGCCAGCAGCTTGATGACAGGGGGAGAAGCTTTCTTT.

The chain's CDR3 is CASSRSENTEAFF. In nucleotides, the CDR3 is TGTGCCAGCAGTAGGAGTGAGAACACTGAAGCTTTCTTT. V and J are TRBV2 and TRBJ1-1; D is uncertain. The CDR3 has 13 amino acids. V lost 5 bases and J 1 base, leaving 8 bases between the germline ends. Germline-derived CDR1 and CDR2 are SNHLY and FYNNEI.

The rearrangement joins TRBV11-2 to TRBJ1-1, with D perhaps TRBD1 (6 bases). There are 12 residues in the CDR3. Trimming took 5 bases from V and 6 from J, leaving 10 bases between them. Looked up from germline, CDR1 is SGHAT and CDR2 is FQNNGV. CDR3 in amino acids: CASSKNRAEAFF. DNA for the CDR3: TGTGCCAGCAGCAAAAACAGGGCTGAAGCTTTCTTT. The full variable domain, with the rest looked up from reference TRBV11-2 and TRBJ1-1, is EAGVAQSPRYKIIEKRQSVAFWCNPISGHATLYWYQQILGQGPKLLIQFQNNGVVDDSQLPKDRFSAERLKGVDSTLKIQPAKLEDSAVYLCASSKNRAEAFFGQGTRLTVV.

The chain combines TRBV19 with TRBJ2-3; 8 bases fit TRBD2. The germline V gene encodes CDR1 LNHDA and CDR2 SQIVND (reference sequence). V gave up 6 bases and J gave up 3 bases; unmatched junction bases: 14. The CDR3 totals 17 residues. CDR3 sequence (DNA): TGTGCCAGTAGCACGGTTCGGTTGGGACTAGGGACAGATACGCAGTATTTT. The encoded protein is CASSTVRLGLGTDTQYF.